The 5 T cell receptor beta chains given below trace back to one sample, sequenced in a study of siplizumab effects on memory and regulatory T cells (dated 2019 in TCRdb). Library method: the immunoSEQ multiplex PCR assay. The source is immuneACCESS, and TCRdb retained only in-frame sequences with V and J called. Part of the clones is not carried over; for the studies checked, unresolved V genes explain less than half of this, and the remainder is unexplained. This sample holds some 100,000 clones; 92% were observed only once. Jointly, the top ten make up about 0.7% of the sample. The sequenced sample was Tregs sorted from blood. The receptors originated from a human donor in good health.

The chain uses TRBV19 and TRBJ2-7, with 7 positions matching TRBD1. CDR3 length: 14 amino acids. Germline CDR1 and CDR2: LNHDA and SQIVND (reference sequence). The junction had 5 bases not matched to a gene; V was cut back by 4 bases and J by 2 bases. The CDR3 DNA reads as TGTGCCAGTAGTAGAGGGACAGTACCCTACGAGCAGTACTTC. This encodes CASSRGTVPYEQYF.

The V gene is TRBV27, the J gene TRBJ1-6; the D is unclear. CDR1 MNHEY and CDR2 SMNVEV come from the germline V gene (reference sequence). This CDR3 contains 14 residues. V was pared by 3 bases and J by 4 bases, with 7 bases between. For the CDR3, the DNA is TGTGCCAGCAGTTTTCAACCTTATAATTCACCCCTCCACTTT. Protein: CASSFQPYNSPLHF.

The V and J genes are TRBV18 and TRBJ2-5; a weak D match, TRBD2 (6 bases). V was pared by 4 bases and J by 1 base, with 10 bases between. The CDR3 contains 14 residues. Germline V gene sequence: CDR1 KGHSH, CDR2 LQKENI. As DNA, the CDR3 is TGTGCCAGCTCACGGGGGGTTCCCCAAGAGACCCAGTACTTC. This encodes CASSRGVPQETQYF.

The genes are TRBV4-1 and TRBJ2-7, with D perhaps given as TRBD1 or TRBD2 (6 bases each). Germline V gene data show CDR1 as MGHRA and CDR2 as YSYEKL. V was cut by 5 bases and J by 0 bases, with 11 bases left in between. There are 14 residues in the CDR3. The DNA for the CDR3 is TGCGCCAGCAGCAGGGGGGCCTACTCCTACGAGCAGTACTTC. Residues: CASSRGAYSYEQYF.

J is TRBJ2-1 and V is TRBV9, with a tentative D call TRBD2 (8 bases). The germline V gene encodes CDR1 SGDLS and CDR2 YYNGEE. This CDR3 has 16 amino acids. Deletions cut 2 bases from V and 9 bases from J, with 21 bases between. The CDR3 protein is CASSVQGVAGKIEQFF. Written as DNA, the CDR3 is TGTGCCAGCAGCGTGCAGGGGGTAGCGGGGAAAATTGAGCAGTTCTTC.